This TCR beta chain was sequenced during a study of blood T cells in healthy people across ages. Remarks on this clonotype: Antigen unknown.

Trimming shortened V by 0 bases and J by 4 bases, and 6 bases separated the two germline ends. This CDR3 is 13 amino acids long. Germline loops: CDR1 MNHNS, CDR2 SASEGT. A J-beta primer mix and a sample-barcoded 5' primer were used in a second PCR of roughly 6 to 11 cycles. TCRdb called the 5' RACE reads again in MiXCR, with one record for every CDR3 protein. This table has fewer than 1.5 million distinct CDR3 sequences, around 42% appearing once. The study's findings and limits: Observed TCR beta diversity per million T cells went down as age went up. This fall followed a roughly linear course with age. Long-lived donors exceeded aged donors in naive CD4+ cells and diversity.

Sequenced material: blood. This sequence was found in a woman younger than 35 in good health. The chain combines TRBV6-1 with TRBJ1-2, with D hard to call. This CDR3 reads CASSEARTYGYTF. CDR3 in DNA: TGTGCCAGCAGTGAAGCGCGGACCTATGGCTACACCTTC.